The present entry profiles one TCR beta chain with its context. This clonotype was observed many times. No cognate antigen has been identified for it. It has no much larger one-base neighbor in the sample; base qualities were not kept. CDR1 and CDR2, per the germline V gene, are LGHNT and FRNRAP. V lost 5 bases and J lost 3 bases, and the count of bases not matched to a germline gene is 7. From cysteine to phenylalanine, the CDR3 is 16 amino acids long. Only CDR3 DNA is held: 48 bases, read in frame from base 1. The data stem from a study of regulatory T cells in long-lasting Graves disease (dated by TCRdb to about 2021). For context, the study as a whole: Antithyroid drugs had been taken for less than 3 months by newly diagnosed Graves' disease patients. This study used TCR sequencing and RNA sequencing of peripheral blood to compare persistent Graves' disease patients against newly diagnosed Graves' disease patients. The study was registered as a clinical trial and conducted in China. TCR sequencing covered about 13 persistent and around 20 newly diagnosed Graves' disease patients, about 35 samples in total.

General findings and caveats noted by the study authors: Only peripheral blood was studied, because thyroid tissue, the primary lesion, was inaccessible. Persistent Graves' disease patients showed lower TCR Shannon entropy and fewer highly expanded clones than newly diagnosed patients, suggesting clonal expansion. The authors acknowledged the small sample size as a limitation that may reduce accuracy. More public clonotypes were shared among persistent patients (2,741) than among newly diagnosed patients (approximately 1,000). Sequencing and analysis were limited to the TCR beta chain. Persistent disease showed preferential use of TRBV28, TRBJ1-2 and TRBJ2-5, whereas newly diagnosed disease favored TRBV20-1 and TRBJ2-1.

The time point label of this sample denotes: newly diagnosed GD, antithyroid drugs for less than 3 months. RNA was extracted from PBMCs in TRIzol for both TCR sequencing and RNA sequencing. The diagnosis of Graves' disease was made according to American Thyroid Association guidelines. Patients were recruited from an endocrinology department in Xi'an, China. Each patient gave roughly 10 milliliters of peripheral blood, collected in an EDTA anticoagulant tube. Ficoll Paque Plus density gradient separation was used to isolate PBMCs, and no additional T cell sorting was done. RNA quality was checked with an Agilent 2100 Bioanalyzer and agarose gel, and concentration with a NanoDrop 2000. Libraries were prepared through multiplex PCR. Sequencing was performed on an Illumina HiSeq 4000. TCR beta libraries were built with iRepertoire HTBI primers and Arm-PCR amplification of CDR3 regions. Before sequencing, the PCR products underwent gel purification. The study's processing was this. A total of 60 to 80 TRBV and more than twelve TRBJ segments were identified across samples and were used for gene usage analysis of CDR3 amino acid clonotypes. Filtered high-quality paired reads were merged into contigs using COPE and FqMerger. BLAST was used to align contigs to IMGT TRBV, TRBD and TRBJ reference genes, with CDR3 defined following IMGT. Clonotypes above 0.1% frequency were classified as highly expanded clones. Repertoire diversity was measured by Shannon entropy, and V-J evenness by the Gini coefficient. A clonotype was considered public if more than one individual shared it. The public sequencing data were trimmed at Q25 with fastp and processed into clonotypes with MiXCR by TCRdb, which kept only in-frame beta chains. Rows are combined by CDR3 protein, so each entry shows the most common genes and DNA. The V and J calls come from TCRdb's annotation, not from the publication. The table for this sample lists around 250,000 distinct CDR3 sequences; 20% of them were counted only once. Roughly 14% of the sample is in the top ten clones.

The V and J genes are TRBV12-5 and TRBJ2-2; 9 bases in between match TRBD2. The material sequenced was peripheral blood mononuclear cells (PBMCs), taken at new diagnosis, from a patient treated with antithyroid drugs. The TCR sequence derives from a female donor with Graves disease. The base sequence is TGTGCTAGTGGTCCCCCGCGGGGGGGCGACACCGGGGAGCTGTTTTTT. It codes for CASGPPRGGDTGELFF.